This TCR beta chain stems from a study of cytomegalovirus exposure and HLA in healthy donors. General study points: Across donors, sequencing depth was assumed by presence/absence analyses to be roughly uniform. Most TCR sequences were rare, but some public TCRs occurred in many donors.

PCR primers comprised 60 Vbeta and 13 Jbeta primers. Data came from immunoSEQ multiplex PCR; TCRdb stores just in-frame clones and leaves some out. This table holds approximately 150,000 clones, about 82% found once. Trimming took off 6 bases at V and 0 bases at J, with 6 bases between the two ends. Germline CDR1 is SNHLY and CDR2 is FYNNEI. The CDR3 runs to 13 residues. Comment on this clone: Its antigen is as yet unknown.

This TCR was recovered from a male donor in good health and CMV-seronegative. Sequenced: PBMCs. The J gene is TRBJ1-5, the V gene TRBV2, with D possibly TRBD1 on 5 matching bases. This chain's CDR3 is CASRRGSNQPQHF. Written as DNA, the CDR3 is TGTGCCAGCAGAAGGGGTAGCAATCAGCCCCAGCATTTT.